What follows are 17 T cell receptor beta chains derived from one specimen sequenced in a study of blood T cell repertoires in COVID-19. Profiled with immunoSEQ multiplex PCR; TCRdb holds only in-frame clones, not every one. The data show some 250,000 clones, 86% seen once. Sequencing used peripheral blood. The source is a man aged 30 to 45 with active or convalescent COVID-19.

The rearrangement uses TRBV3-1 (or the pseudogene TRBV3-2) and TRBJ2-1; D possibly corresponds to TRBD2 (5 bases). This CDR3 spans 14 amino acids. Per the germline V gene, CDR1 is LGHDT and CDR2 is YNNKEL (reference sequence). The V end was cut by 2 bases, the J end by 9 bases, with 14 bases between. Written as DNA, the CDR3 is TGTGCCAGCAGCCAACCCCCGGGGTGGGGTGAGCAGTTCTTC. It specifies CASSQPPGWGEQFF.

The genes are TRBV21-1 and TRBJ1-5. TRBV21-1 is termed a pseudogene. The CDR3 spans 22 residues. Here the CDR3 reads CASGVPEERGTVGGYSNQPQHF. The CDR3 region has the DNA TGTGCCAGCGGAGTACCGGAGGAACGCGGGACTGTCGGTGGGTATAGCAATCAGCCCCAGCATTTT.

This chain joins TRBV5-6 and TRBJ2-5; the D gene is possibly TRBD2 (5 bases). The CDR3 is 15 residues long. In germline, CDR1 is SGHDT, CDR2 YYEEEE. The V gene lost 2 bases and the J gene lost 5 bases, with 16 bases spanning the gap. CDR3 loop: CASSLEATIAETQYF. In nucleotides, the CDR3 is TGTGCCAGCAGCTTAGAAGCGACCATAGCGGAGACCCAGTACTTC. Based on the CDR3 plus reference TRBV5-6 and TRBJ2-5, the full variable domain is DAGVTQSPTHLIKTRGQQVTLRCSPKSGHDTVSWYQQALGQGPQFIFQYYEEEERQRGNFPDRFSGHQFPNYSSELNVNALLLGDSALYLCASSLEATIAETQYFGPGTRLLVL.

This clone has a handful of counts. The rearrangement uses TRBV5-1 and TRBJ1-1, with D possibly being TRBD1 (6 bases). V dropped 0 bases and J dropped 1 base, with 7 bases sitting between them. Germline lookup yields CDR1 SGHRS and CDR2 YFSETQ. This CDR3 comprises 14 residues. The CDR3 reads CASSLVGANTEAFF. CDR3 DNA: TGCGCCAGCAGCTTGGTGGGGGCGAACACTGAAGCTTTCTTT.

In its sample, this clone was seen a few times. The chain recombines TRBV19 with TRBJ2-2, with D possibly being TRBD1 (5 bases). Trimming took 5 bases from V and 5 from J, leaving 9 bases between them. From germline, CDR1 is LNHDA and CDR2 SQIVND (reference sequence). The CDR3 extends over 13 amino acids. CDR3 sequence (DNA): TGTGCCAGTAGTCCCCAGGGAACCGGGGAGCTGTTTTTT. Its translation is CASSPQGTGELFF. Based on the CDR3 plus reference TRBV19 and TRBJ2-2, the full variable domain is DGGITQSPKYLFRKEGQNVTLSCEQNLNHDAMYWYRQDPGQGLRLIYYSQIVNDFQKGDIAEGYSVSREKKESFPLTVTSAQKNPTAFYLCASSPQGTGELFFGEGSRLTVL.

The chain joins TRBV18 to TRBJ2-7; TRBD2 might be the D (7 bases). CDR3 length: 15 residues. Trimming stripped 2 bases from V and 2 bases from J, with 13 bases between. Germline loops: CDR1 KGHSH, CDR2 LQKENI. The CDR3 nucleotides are TGTGCCAGCTCACCAACGCAGGGGAGGGCCTACGAGCAGTACTTC. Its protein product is CASSPTQGRAYEQYF.

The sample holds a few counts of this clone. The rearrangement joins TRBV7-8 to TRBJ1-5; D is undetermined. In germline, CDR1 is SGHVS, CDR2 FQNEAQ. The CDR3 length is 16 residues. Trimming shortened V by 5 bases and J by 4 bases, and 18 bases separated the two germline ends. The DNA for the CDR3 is TGTGCCAGCAGCCCACTCTGGGCCGATCAAAATCAGCCCCAGCATTTT. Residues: CASSPLWADQNQPQHF.

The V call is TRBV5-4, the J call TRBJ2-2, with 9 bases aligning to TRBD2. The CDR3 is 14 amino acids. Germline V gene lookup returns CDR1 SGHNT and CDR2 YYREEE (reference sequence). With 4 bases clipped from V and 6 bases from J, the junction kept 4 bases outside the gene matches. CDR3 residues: CASSAGGPSGELFF. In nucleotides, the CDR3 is TGTGCCAGCAGCGCGGGGGGGCCCTCCGGGGAGCTGTTTTTT. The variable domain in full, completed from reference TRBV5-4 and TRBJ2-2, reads ETGVTQSPTHLIKTRGQQVTLRCSSQSGHNTVSWYQQALGQGPQFIFQYYREEENGRGNFPPRFSGLQFPNYSSELNVNALELDDSALYLCASSAGGPSGELFFGEGSRLTVL.

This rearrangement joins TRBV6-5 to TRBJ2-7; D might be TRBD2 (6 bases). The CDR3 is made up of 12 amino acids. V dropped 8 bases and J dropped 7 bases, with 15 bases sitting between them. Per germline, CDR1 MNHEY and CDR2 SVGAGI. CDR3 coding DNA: TGTGCCAGCCGGACGGGGGTAGTTGAGCAGTACTTC. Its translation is CASRTGVVEQYF.

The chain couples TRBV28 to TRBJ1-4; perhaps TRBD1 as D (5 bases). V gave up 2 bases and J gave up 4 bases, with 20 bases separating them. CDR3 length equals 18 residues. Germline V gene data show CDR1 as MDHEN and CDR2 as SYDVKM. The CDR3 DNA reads TGTGCCAGCAGTTTACTCGCGGGACCGCCGTCCATTAATGAAAAACTGTTTTTT. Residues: CASSLLAGPPSINEKLFF.

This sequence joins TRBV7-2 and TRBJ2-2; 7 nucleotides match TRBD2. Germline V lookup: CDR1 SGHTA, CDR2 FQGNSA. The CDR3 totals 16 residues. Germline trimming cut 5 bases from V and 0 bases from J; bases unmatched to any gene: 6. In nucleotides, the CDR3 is TGTGCCAGCAGCCTACGGGGAGGGACGAACACCGGGGAGCTGTTTTTT. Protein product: CASSLRGGTNTGELFF.

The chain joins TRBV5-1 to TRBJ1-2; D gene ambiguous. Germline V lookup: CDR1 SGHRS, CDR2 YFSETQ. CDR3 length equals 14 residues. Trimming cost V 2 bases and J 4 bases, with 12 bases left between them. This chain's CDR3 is CASSLGGGLYGYTF. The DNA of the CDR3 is TGCGCCAGCAGCTTAGGCGGCGGACTCTATGGCTACACCTTC.

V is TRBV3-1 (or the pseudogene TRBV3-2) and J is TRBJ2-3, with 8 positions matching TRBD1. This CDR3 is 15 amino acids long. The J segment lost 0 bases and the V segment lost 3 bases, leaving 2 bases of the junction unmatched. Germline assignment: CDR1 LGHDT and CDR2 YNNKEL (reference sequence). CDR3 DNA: TGTGCCAGCAGCCAGACAGGGGTTAGCACAGATACGCAGTATTTT. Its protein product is CASSQTGVSTDTQYF.

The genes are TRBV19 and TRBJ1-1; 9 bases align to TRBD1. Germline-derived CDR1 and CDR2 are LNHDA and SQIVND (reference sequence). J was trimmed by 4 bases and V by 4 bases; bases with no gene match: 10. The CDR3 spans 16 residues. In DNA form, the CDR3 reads TGTGCCAGTAGTACCGGGACAGGGCCCTCTCCCACTGAAGCTTTCTTT. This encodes CASSTGTGPSPTEAFF. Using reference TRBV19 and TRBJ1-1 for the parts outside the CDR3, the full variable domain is DGGITQSPKYLFRKEGQNVTLSCEQNLNHDAMYWYRQDPGQGLRLIYYSQIVNDFQKGDIAEGYSVSREKKESFPLTVTSAQKNPTAFYLCASSTGTGPSPTEAFFGQGTRLTVV.

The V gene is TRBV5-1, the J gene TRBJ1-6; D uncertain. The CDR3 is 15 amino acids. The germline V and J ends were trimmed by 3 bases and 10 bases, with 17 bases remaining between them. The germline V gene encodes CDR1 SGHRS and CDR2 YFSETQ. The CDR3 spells CASSSAEGAASPLHF. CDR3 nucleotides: TGCGCCAGCAGCTCCGCGGAGGGCGCAGCCTCACCCCTCCACTTT.

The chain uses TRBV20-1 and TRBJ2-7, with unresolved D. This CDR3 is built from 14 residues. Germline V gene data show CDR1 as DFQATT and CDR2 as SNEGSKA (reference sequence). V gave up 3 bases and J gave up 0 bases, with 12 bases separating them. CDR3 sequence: CSASGWPSSYEQYF. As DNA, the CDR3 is TGCAGTGCTAGTGGCTGGCCTAGCTCCTACGAGCAGTACTTC.

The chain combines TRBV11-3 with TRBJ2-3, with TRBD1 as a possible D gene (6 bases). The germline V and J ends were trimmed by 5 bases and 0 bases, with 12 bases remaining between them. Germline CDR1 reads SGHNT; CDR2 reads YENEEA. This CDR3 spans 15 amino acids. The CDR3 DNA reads TGTGCCAGCAGCCGGGACATATCAAGCACAGATACGCAGTATTTT. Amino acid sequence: CASSRDISSTDTQYF.